Following are 5 T cell receptor beta chains from one sample sequenced in a study of beta chain features in type 1 diabetes. Investigators reverse transcribed all isolated RNA, so they sequenced expressed TCRB transcripts. Clones were sequenced by immunoSEQ multiplex PCR, and TCRdb holds only the in-frame ones, with some missing. The table shows some 160,000 clones, with around 9.7% occurring only once. No antigens are known for them. Findings and caveats of the study: Type 1 diabetes patients showed a moderate but significant shortening of TCRB CDR3s in all four CD4+ subsets.

Sequencing was performed on central memory CD4+ T cells from blood. These receptors were taken from a woman in her twenties or thirties with type 1 diabetes.

The chain is built from TRBV10-3 and TRBJ2-2, with a possible D match to TRBD2 (6 bases). The CDR3 totals 14 residues. The V and J ends lost 0 bases and 7 bases respectively, with 9 bases between them. The germline gives CDR1 ENHRY, CDR2 SYGVKD. CDR3 DNA: TGTGCCATCAGTGAGTCGACGGGGGTCGGGGAGCTGTTTTTT. Translated: CAISESTGVGELFF.

J is TRBJ2-5 and V is TRBV11-2; D is unresolved. V lost 1 base to trimming and J lost 0 bases, with 6 bases between them. Germline-derived CDR1 and CDR2 are SGHAT and FQNNGV. The CDR3 contains 14 residues. In DNA, the CDR3 is TGTGCCAGCAGCTTAGCACCAGACCAAGAGACCCAGTACTTC. Translated: CASSLAPDQETQYF.

This clone was found a few times. The CDR3 spells CASSQGQGEETQYF. The CDR3 DNA sequence: TGTGCCAGCAGCCAAGGACAGGGTGAAGAGACCCAGTACTTC. The chain recombines TRBV4-2 with TRBJ2-5; 7 bases align to TRBD1. The CDR3 runs to 14 residues. V lost 1 base to trimming and J lost 3 bases; unmatched junction nucleotides: 2. CDR1 is LGHNA, CDR2 YNFKEQ, per germline.

The V gene is TRBV5-1, the J gene TRBJ2-3; 8 bases map to TRBD1. J was trimmed by 3 bases and V by 2 bases; bases with no gene match: 5. CDR1 SGHRS and CDR2 YFSETQ come from the germline V gene. CDR3 length: 15 residues. The CDR3 sequence is CASSFYGQGTDTQYF. CDR3 nucleotide sequence: TGCGCCAGCAGCTTCTACGGACAGGGAACAGATACGCAGTATTTT.

The CDR3 loop reads CSVGIRGNEKLFF. The DNA of the CDR3 is TGCAGCGTTGGTATCAGGGGGAATGAAAAACTGTTTTTT. V and J are TRBV29-1 and TRBJ1-4; TRBD1 matches 7 bases. Germline V gene data show CDR1 as SQVTM and CDR2 as ANQGSEA. The V segment lost 4 bases and the J segment 5 bases; nucleotides outside the gene matches: 4. The length of the CDR3 is 13 residues. The full variable domain, completed using reference TRBV29-1 and TRBJ1-4, is SAVISQKPSRDICQRGTSLTIQCQVDSQVTMMFWYRQQPGQSLTLIATANQGSEATYESGFVIDKFPISRPNLTFSTLTVSNMSPEDSSIYLCSVGIRGNEKLFFGSGTQLSVL.